One sample yielded the 29 T cell receptor beta chains listed below, sequenced in a study of control samples from healthy donors and cancer patients. Profiled with immunoSEQ multiplex PCR; TCRdb holds only in-frame clones, not every one. The sample data list around 190,000 clones. Sequencing used blood. Receptors originate from a woman aged 25 to 39 in good health.

This chain connects TRBV7-9 to TRBJ2-2; D is possibly TRBD1 (6 bases). The ends were cut back, 6 bases at V and 6 bases at J, with 8 bases in the middle. This CDR3 has 12 residues. Germline V lookup: CDR1 SEHNR, CDR2 FQNEAQ (reference sequence). This CDR3 is CASSHRAGELFF. Written as DNA, the CDR3 is TGTGCCAGCAGTCACAGGGCCGGGGAGCTGTTTTTT.

V gene TRBV11-2 combines with J gene TRBJ1-2; D perhaps matches TRBD1 (5 bases). V dropped 1 base and J dropped 4 bases, with 19 bases sitting between them. This CDR3 is built from 17 residues. CDR1 and CDR2 (germline): SGHAT, FQNNGV. This chain's CDR3 is CASSLVFRAASLYGYTF. Written as DNA, the CDR3 is TGTGCCAGCAGCTTAGTGTTCAGGGCCGCATCGCTCTATGGCTACACCTTC.

V and J are TRBV28 and TRBJ1-5, with no clear D. The CDR3 is 16 amino acids. Germline V gene lookup returns CDR1 MDHEN and CDR2 SYDVKM. Trimming pared 7 bases from V and 2 bases from J, leaving 18 bases between. The CDR3 DNA reads as TGTGCCAGCATCCATGAGGGCCGACAACGCAATCAGCCCCAGCATTTT. Translated: CASIHEGRQRNQPQHF.

The chain uses TRBV18 and TRBJ1-1; tentatively, D is TRBD1 (5 bases). Per the germline V gene, CDR1 is KGHSH and CDR2 is LQKENI. CDR3 length equals 15 residues. Trimming took off 6 bases at V and 0 bases at J, with 14 bases between the two ends. CDR3 loop: CASSDRQSLNTEAFF. The CDR3 nucleotides read TGTGCCAGCTCCGATCGACAGAGCTTGAACACTGAAGCTTTCTTT.

As concerns this clone: This CDR3 is also generated by other DNA sequences in the sample. CDR3 DNA: TGTGCCAGCAGCCAAGGGGGCTACGAGCAGTACTTC. Translating it yields CASSQGGYEQYF. The chain links TRBV3-1 (or the pseudogene TRBV3-2) to TRBJ2-7; D remains unclear. CDR1 is LGHDT and CDR2 is YNNKEL in the germline V gene (reference sequence). The CDR3 runs to 12 residues. Trimming stripped 1 base from V and 3 bases from J, with 4 bases between.

The chain combines TRBV28 with TRBJ1-4, with 7 nucleotides matching TRBD1. The CDR3 runs 14 residues. The V and J ends lost 6 bases and 4 bases, in that order; junction bases with no gene match: 5. The germline gives CDR1 MDHEN, CDR2 SYDVKM. The CDR3 region has the DNA TGTGCCAGCAGCCGGGACAGCTATAATGAAAAACTGTTTTTT. Translated, it gives CASSRDSYNEKLFF.

The rearrangement links TRBV18 to TRBJ1-2; D remains unclear. CDR3 length: 12 amino acids. The V end lost 2 bases, the J end lost 4 bases, and 5 bases lay between the germline ends. From germline, CDR1 is KGHSH and CDR2 LQKENI. The CDR3 DNA is TGTGCCAGCTCACCAGGGTCCTATGGCTACACCTTC. Translation: CASSPGSYGYTF.

The gene calls are TRBV19 and TRBJ1-4, with a possible D match to TRBD1 (6 bases). Trimming cost V 5 bases and J 0 bases, with 10 bases left between them. This CDR3 has 15 residues. Germline V lookup: CDR1 LNHDA, CDR2 SQIVND (reference sequence). The CDR3 coding sequence is TGTGCCAGTAGTTCGGGGGCTGCAACTAATGAAAAACTGTTTTTT. It codes for CASSSGAATNEKLFF.

The V call is TRBV19, the J call TRBJ2-2, with D hard to call. The V end was cut by 4 bases, the J end by 5 bases, with 11 bases between. The length of the CDR3 is 14 residues. The germline V gene has CDR1 LNHDA and CDR2 SQIVND (reference sequence). This chain's CDR3 is CASSNPPDTGELFF. CDR3 nucleotide sequence: TGTGCCAGTAGTAACCCCCCAGATACCGGGGAGCTGTTTTTT.

V usage is TRBV9 and J usage is TRBJ2-7; tentative D call: TRBD2 (6 bases). The V and J ends lost 0 bases and 5 bases respectively, with 12 bases between them. The V gene's germline CDR1 is SGDLS and CDR2 YYNGEE. CDR3 length equals 14 residues. The DNA for the CDR3 is TGTGCCAGCAGCGTAGGGGCCCCGGGAGACGAGCAGTACTTC. It encodes CASSVGAPGDEQYF.

The CDR3 DNA is TGTGCCAGCAGTCCCAACGGTGTAGAGCCCCAGCATTTT. Its protein product is CASSPNGVEPQHF. V and J are TRBV27 and TRBJ1-5; no definite D call. Between the trimmed V and J ends, which lost 5 bases and 8 bases, there was a span of 13 bases. Germline V gene sequence: CDR1 MNHEY, CDR2 SMNVEV (reference sequence). This CDR3 is built from 13 residues.

The chain has TRBV23-1 and TRBJ2-2; 7 nucleotides agree with TRBD1. TRBV23-1 is an ORF, with its function uncertain. CDR3 length equals 16 residues. The J segment lost 4 bases and the V segment lost 2 bases, leaving 7 bases of the junction unmatched. The DNA for the CDR3 is TGCGCCAGCAGTCAAGCTGAACAGGGGTCCACCGGGGAGCTGTTTTTT. As protein: CASSQAEQGSTGELFF.

V and J are TRBV4-2 and TRBJ2-3; D not certain. V shed 2 bases and J shed 6 bases, with 12 bases lying between them. The germline CDR1 and CDR2 sequences are LGHNA and YNFKEQ. The CDR3 totals 14 residues. The DNA of the CDR3 is TGTGCCAGCAGCCAATGGCTCAGGACGGATACGCAGTATTTT. Translating it yields CASSQWLRTDTQYF.

The V gene is TRBV20-1, the J gene TRBJ1-5; D is undetermined. Per the germline V gene, CDR1 is DFQATT and CDR2 is SNEGSKA (reference sequence). The CDR3 length is 10 residues. V shed 3 bases and J shed 12 bases, with 9 bases lying between them. This CDR3 is CSASHGVQHF. The CDR3 coding sequence is TGCAGTGCTAGTCATGGAGTCCAGCATTTT.

The chain carries TRBV5-6 and TRBJ2-6; D gene uncertain. Trimming removed 4 bases at V and 0 bases at J, with 14 bases between. The germline V gene encodes CDR1 SGHDT and CDR2 YYEEEE. The CDR3 loop spans 17 amino acids. CDR3 region: CASSPFSLGSGANVLTF. CDR3 DNA sequence: TGTGCCAGCAGCCCGTTTTCCCTCGGCTCTGGGGCCAACGTCCTGACTTTC.

The chain uses TRBV11-2 and TRBJ2-5; 7 nucleotides match TRBD1. Germline lookup yields CDR1 SGHAT and CDR2 FQNNGV. The CDR3 has 19 amino acids. Unmatched junction bases numbered 19, after V lost 3 bases and J lost 3 bases. CDR3 protein: CASSFGGWEQGVQKETQYF. CDR3 DNA sequence: TGTGCCAGCAGCTTCGGTGGGTGGGAGCAGGGGGTTCAAAAAGAGACCCAGTACTTC.

The gene calls are TRBV2 and TRBJ2-7; weak D call: TRBD1 (6 bases). CDR1 is SNHLY, CDR2 FYNNEI, per germline. V lost 5 bases and J 0 bases, leaving 8 bases between the germline ends. This CDR3 comprises 13 residues. The DNA for the CDR3 is TGTGCCAGCAGTACAGGGAGCTCCTACGAGCAGTACTTC. Translating gives CASSTGSSYEQYF.

This chain's CDR3 is CATLSGNSNQPQHF. The CDR3 nucleotides are TGTGCCACCCTCTCAGGGAATAGCAATCAGCCCCAGCATTTT. V and J are TRBV10-3 and TRBJ1-5, with D perhaps matching TRBD1 (5 bases). This CDR3 region has 14 residues. The V and J ends lost 10 bases and 0 bases respectively, with 13 bases between them. Germline V gene data show CDR1 as ENHRY and CDR2 as SYGVKD.

The chain couples TRBV11-2 to TRBJ2-3; the match to TRBD2 covers 8 bases. The germline CDR1 and CDR2 sequences are SGHAT and FQNNGV. This CDR3 region has 15 residues. V shed 4 bases and J 5 bases; nucleotides not matched to a gene: 8. CDR3 in amino acids: CASSSSGGFGDTQYF. CDR3 coding DNA: TGTGCCAGCAGCTCAAGCGGGGGTTTCGGAGATACGCAGTATTTT. Variable domain in full (rest from reference TRBV11-2 and TRBJ2-3): EAGVAQSPRYKIIEKRQSVAFWCNPISGHATLYWYQQILGQGPKLLIQFQNNGVVDDSQLPKDRFSAERLKGVDSTLKIQPAKLEDSAVYLCASSSSGGFGDTQYFGPGTRLTVL.

This sequence joins TRBV27 and TRBJ2-1; TRBD1 aligns across 8 bases. The V gene end was trimmed by 1 base and the J gene end by 7 bases; junction bases not matched to a gene: 9. Looked up from germline, CDR1 is MNHEY and CDR2 is SMNVEV (reference sequence). The CDR3 consists of 16 residues. The CDR3 nucleotides are TGTGCCAGCAGTTTATGGGTCCAGGGGGCTCAAAATGAGCAGTTCTTC. As protein: CASSLWVQGAQNEQFF.

V and J are TRBV28 and TRBJ1-2, with D perhaps matching TRBD1 (6 bases). The V gene's germline CDR1 is MDHEN and CDR2 SYDVKM. Trimming removed 2 bases at V and 4 bases at J, with 17 bases between. The CDR3 totals 16 residues. The CDR3 coding sequence is TGTGCCAGCAGTTTAGGGAATTCCGGGACAATCTATGGCTACACCTTC. Translating gives CASSLGNSGTIYGYTF.

The V call is TRBV5-1, the J call TRBJ1-1; D uncertain. The CDR3 has 15 residues. V was cut by 0 bases and J by 0 bases, with 9 bases left in between. Looked up from germline, CDR1 is SGHRS and CDR2 is YFSETQ. The CDR3 sequence: CASSLGQRMNTEAFF. CDR3 nucleotides: TGCGCCAGCAGCTTGGGGCAACGCATGAACACTGAAGCTTTCTTT.

The rearrangement joins TRBV7-9 to TRBJ2-7; no clear D. Trimming cost V 5 bases and J 1 base, with 9 bases left between them. There are 13 residues in the CDR3. The germline CDR1 and CDR2 sequences are SEHNR and FQNEAQ (reference sequence). The CDR3 DNA reads as TGTGCCAGCAGCCACTACGGGTCCTACGAGCAGTACTTC. Encoded protein: CASSHYGSYEQYF.

The chain is built from TRBV6-5 and TRBJ2-7; D is tentatively TRBD1 or TRBD2 (7 bases each). Germline lookup yields CDR1 MNHEY and CDR2 SVGAGI. CDR3 size: 15 residues. The germline V and J ends were trimmed by 7 bases and 6 bases, with 22 bases remaining between them. The CDR3 nucleotides read TGTGCCAGCACTCCAGGGGGGGAGTTCCAATGCGAGCAGTACTTC. It is translated as CASTPGGEFQCEQYF.

The chain uses TRBV28 and TRBJ1-2, with D possibly TRBD1 on 5 matching bases. CDR3 length: 13 residues. The germline CDR1 and CDR2 sequences are MDHEN and SYDVKM. The ends were cut back, 7 bases at V and 4 bases at J, with 13 bases in the middle. As DNA, the CDR3 is TGTGCCAGCACCCTGGGGACCTCCTATGGCTACACCTTC. Protein: CASTLGTSYGYTF.

This sequence joins TRBV6-4 and TRBJ1-1; D uncertain. V shed 3 bases and J shed 2 bases, with 7 bases lying between them. Germline CDR1 MRHNA, CDR2 SNTAGT. The CDR3 has 13 residues. CDR3: CASSESLNTEAFF. The CDR3 nucleotides are TGTGCCAGCAGTGAGTCGCTAAACACTGAAGCTTTCTTT.

This rearrangement joins TRBV18 to TRBJ1-6; 7 bases align to TRBD1. The V gene end was trimmed by 6 bases and the J gene end by 14 bases; junction bases not matched to a gene: 7. This CDR3 region has 12 residues. Germline V gives CDR1 KGHSH, CDR2 LQKENI. CDR3 in DNA: TGTGCCAGCTCGTCGGACAGGTCGTCCCTCCACTTT. The encoded protein is CASSSDRSSLHF.

The V and J genes are TRBV10-3 and TRBJ1-2; D call uncertain. The CDR3 has 11 amino acids. Trimming removed 1 base at V and 3 bases at J, with 0 bases between. Germline V gene data show CDR1 as ENHRY and CDR2 as SYGVKD. CDR3 in amino acids: CAISEYYGYTF. The CDR3 DNA follows: TGTGCCATCAGTGAGTACTATGGCTACACCTTC.

The CDR3 DNA reads TGCGCCAGCAGCATCGGGGTCAACACAGATACGCAGTATTTT. The encoded protein is CASSIGVNTDTQYF. The chain couples TRBV5-1 to TRBJ2-3; weak D call: TRBD2 (5 bases). The V gene lost 4 bases and the J gene lost 2 bases, with 11 bases spanning the gap. The germline CDR1 and CDR2 sequences are SGHRS and YFSETQ. This CDR3 region has 14 residues.